This T cell receptor beta chain came from a study of shared clonotypes between healthy human individuals. Study-level points and caveats: The study found lower generation probabilities in non-shared clonotypes than in those shared by all four donors. Richness estimates generally favored naive over memory subsets.

Evenly divided among several immunoSEQ plates was the genomic DNA of each subset. The input for sorted-subset replicate PCRs was 200 ng DNA, tens of thousands of T cell genomes. The table came from immunoSEQ multiplex PCR; TCRdb's copy has only in-frame clones and leaves some out. The repertoire consists of under 1,900,000 clones, with just under 99% occurring once and the leading ten covering over 0.3%. With regard to this clone: Its antigen is unknown.

Germline V lookup: CDR1 GTSNPN, CDR2 SVGIG (reference sequence). The CDR3 runs to 15 residues. With 4 bases removed from V and 8 bases from J, the gap between germline ends came to 21 bases. The sequencing sample was made of naive CD4+ T cells sorted from blood. Noted subset: CD45RA+ positively selected. The V and J genes are TRBV30 and TRBJ2-1; no definite D call. This clonotype was sampled from a young man in good health. CDR3 protein: CAWNGLARKMHEQFF. CDR3 DNA sequence: TGTGCCTGGAACGGTTTGGCTAGAAAGATGCATGAGCAGTTCTTC. The variable domain in full, with the rest retrieved from reference TRBV30 and TRBJ2-1, is SQTIHQWPATLVQPVGSPLSLECTVEGTSNPNLYWYRQAAGRGLQLLFYSVGIGQISSEVPQNLSASRPQDRQFILSSKKLLLSDSGFYLCAWNGLARKMHEQFFGPGTRLTVL.